The 17 T cell receptor beta chains below were found in one sample sequenced in a study of T cells in Graves' hyperthyroidism and ophthalmopathy. RNA transcripts yielded amplified TCR beta CDR3 regions. A set of HTBI primers served as the primers for a first-round RT-PCR of the TCR CDR3. TCRdb passed the multiplex PCR reads through MiXCR, listing each CDR3 protein once. The data show about 610,000 distinct CDR3 sequences, with over 12% seen just once and about 4.5% held by the top ten. Sequencing was performed on blood. The source is a woman aged 35 to 49 with Graves' ophthalmopathy.

This clonotype turned up a few times. The chain recombines TRBV6-5 with TRBJ1-1; tentative D call: TRBD1 (5 bases). Germline V gives CDR1 MNHEY, CDR2 SVGAGI. With 0 bases removed from V and 5 bases from J, the gap between germline ends came to 13 bases. This CDR3 contains 15 residues. CDR3 bases: TGTGCCAGCAGTTACTCCTGGGGGAGTGGTACTGAAGCTTTCTTT. It encodes CASSYSWGSGTEAFF.

This clonotype was detected ten times or more. V gene TRBV20-1 combines with J gene TRBJ1-2; 10 bases map to TRBD1. This CDR3 spans 15 amino acids. V lost 5 bases and J lost 3; bases outside the gene matches: 9. Germline assignment: CDR1 DFQATT and CDR2 SNEGSKA (reference sequence). DNA for the CDR3: TGCAGTGCTCTTTGGGACAGGGGAGGCTACTATGGCTACACCTTC. This codes for CSALWDRGGYYGYTF.

This clonotype was counted at least ten times. The CDR3 sequence: CASSLYRAYEQYF. In nucleotides, the CDR3 is TGTGCCAGCAGTTTATACAGGGCCTACGAGCAGTACTTC. The genes are TRBV28 and TRBJ2-7; tentative D call: TRBD1 (6 bases). The germline gives CDR1 MDHEN, CDR2 SYDVKM. V gave up 1 base and J gave up 2 bases, with 6 bases separating them. The CDR3 runs to 13 residues.

Many counts were recorded for this clonotype. This chain uses TRBV27 with TRBJ2-7; 7 bases map to TRBD2. The V gene end was trimmed by 3 bases and the J gene end by 6 bases; junction bases not matched to a gene: 8. In germline, CDR1 is MNHEY, CDR2 SMNVEV (reference sequence). CDR3 length: 14 amino acids. CDR3 in amino acids: CASSFRGVLFEQYF. In nucleotides, the CDR3 is TGTGCCAGCAGTTTCCGGGGGGTTCTCTTCGAGCAGTACTTC.

This chain links TRBV28 with TRBJ2-2; no definite D call. The ends were cut back, 6 bases at V and 7 bases at J, with 12 bases in the middle. The CDR3 runs to 13 residues. Germline loops: CDR1 MDHEN, CDR2 SYDVKM. The CDR3 region has the DNA TGTGCCAGCAGGCCCCGACTGGGCGGGGAGCTGTTTTTT. This codes for CASRPRLGGELFF.

This clonotype was counted ten times or more. The gene calls are TRBV15 and TRBJ2-5; D may be TRBD1 (6 bases). The V end was cut by 8 bases, the J end by 1 base, with 17 bases between. The CDR3 runs to 15 residues. CDR1 is LNHNV, CDR2 YYDKDF, per germline (reference sequence). The CDR3 coding sequence is TGTGCCACCTCCTGGAGGTTGGACAGCCAAGAGACCCAGTACTTC. This translates into CATSWRLDSQETQYF.

This chain joins TRBV2 and TRBJ2-6, with 7 bases that match TRBD1. CDR1 SNHLY and CDR2 FYNNEI come from the germline V gene. This CDR3 is 14 amino acids long. With V trimmed by 7 bases and J by 4 bases, 4 bases remained unmatched. Here the CDR3 DNA reads TGTGCCAGCATCACAGGGGCCGGGGCCAACGTCCTGACTTTC. Residues: CASITGAGANVLTF.

The chain employs TRBV19 and TRBJ1-2, with D maybe TRBD1 (5 bases). This CDR3 contains 16 residues. V shed 4 bases and J shed 4 bases, with 19 bases lying between them. Germline V gene lookup returns CDR1 LNHDA and CDR2 SQIVND (reference sequence). The CDR3 sequence: CASSTRLTLGVYGYTF. CDR3 nucleotide sequence: TGTGCCAGTAGTACTCGGCTCACCCTAGGGGTCTATGGCTACACCTTC.

In this sample, this clonotype turned up many times. The gene calls are TRBV28 and TRBJ1-6; a possible D gene is TRBD1 (5 bases). Looked up from germline, CDR1 is MDHEN and CDR2 is SYDVKM. CDR3 length: 14 amino acids. Deletions cut 3 bases from V and 9 bases from J, with 12 bases between. The CDR3 DNA follows: TGTGCCAGCAGTTTTGGGGGGACGGTTTCACCCCTCCACTTT. Translation gives CASSFGGTVSPLHF. Supplemented by reference TRBV28 and TRBJ1-6, the full variable domain reads DVKVTQSSRYLVKRTGEKVFLECVQDMDHENMFWYRQDPGLGLRLIYFSYDVKMKEKGDIPEGYSVSREKKERFSLILESASTNQTSMYLCASSFGGTVSPLHFGNGTRLTVT.

This clonotype was detected many times. The rearrangement joins TRBV11-2 to TRBJ1-3; D not resolved. CDR3 length: 16 residues. V gave up 0 bases and J gave up 1 base, with 10 bases separating them. Germline V lookup: CDR1 SGHAT, CDR2 FQNNGV. The CDR3 nucleotides read TGTGCCAGCAGCTTAGACCACAGTCCTTCTGGAAACACCATATATTTT. Translating gives CASSLDHSPSGNTIYF.

The sample holds many counts of this clonotype. This chain joins TRBV28 and TRBJ1-1; D is uncertain. The V end lost 4 bases, the J end lost 8 bases, and 8 bases lay between the germline ends. Germline V gene lookup returns CDR1 MDHEN and CDR2 SYDVKM. The CDR3 is made up of 11 amino acids. CDR3 DNA sequence: TGTGCCAGCAGTTCTAGATGGGAAGCTTTCTTT. Amino acids: CASSSRWEAFF.

The V and J genes are TRBV2 and TRBJ1-2; D is unclear. The V and J ends lost 6 bases and 2 bases respectively, with 10 bases between them. Germline lookup yields CDR1 SNHLY and CDR2 FYNNEI. This CDR3 is 13 amino acids long. The CDR3: CASRGIENYGYTF. CDR3 sequence (DNA): TGTGCCAGCAGGGGGATTGAGAACTATGGCTACACCTTC.

This clonotype was detected ten times or more. The rearrangement uses TRBV12-3 or TRBV12-4 and TRBJ2-7; 7 nucleotides line up with TRBD1. The CDR3 runs 13 residues. Germline trimming cut 3 bases from V and 2 bases from J; bases unmatched to any gene: 1. The CDR3 bases are TGTGCCAGCAGTTTCCAGGGGGCCTACGAGCAGTACTTC. As protein: CASSFQGAYEQYF.

The chain uses TRBV6-1 and TRBJ2-7; possibly TRBD1 for D (6 bases). The V end lost 8 bases, the J end lost 6 bases, and 17 bases lay between the germline ends. Per the germline V gene, CDR1 is MNHNS and CDR2 is SASEGT. There are 13 residues in the CDR3. The CDR3 DNA follows: TGTGCCAGCGGCTTGCCAACAGGGAGCGAGCAGTACTTC. The encoded protein is CASGLPTGSEQYF.

This clonotype showed up many times. The CDR3 DNA reads as TGTGCCAGCAGTTTACTCAGGGGGACCGTAATGAATTCTCCCCAGCATTTT. Translated: CASSLLRGTVMNSPQHF. This rearrangement joins TRBV28 to TRBJ1-5; 7 nucleotides match TRBD1. The germline gives CDR1 MDHEN, CDR2 SYDVKM. The CDR3 sequence is 17 residues long. Trimming at V came to 2 bases and at J to 10 bases, leaving 17 bases not matched to a gene.

Worth noting for this clonotype: Since a much larger clone is just one base distant, this may be a read error. The V call is TRBV5-1, the J call TRBJ2-7; D not certain. This CDR3 is 14 amino acids long. The germline V and J ends were trimmed by 4 bases and 2 bases, with 13 bases remaining between them. The germline CDR1 and CDR2 sequences are SGHRS and YFSETQ. CDR3 DNA: TGCGCCAGCAGCCCCAGTGCTCCAACCTACGAGCAGTACTTC. Protein sequence: CASSPSAPTYEQYF.

This clonotype was detected only a few times. The chain joins TRBV4-1 to TRBJ2-2; D assignment may be TRBD1 or TRBD2 (6 bases each). The CDR3 covers 17 residues. Trimming removed 1 base from V and 5 bases from J, with 17 bases in between. Germline CDR1 is MGHRA and CDR2 is YSYEKL. The CDR3 loop is CASSQGEAGVETGELFF. The CDR3 DNA is TGCGCCAGCAGCCAAGGGGAGGCAGGGGTCGAAACCGGGGAGCTGTTTTTT.